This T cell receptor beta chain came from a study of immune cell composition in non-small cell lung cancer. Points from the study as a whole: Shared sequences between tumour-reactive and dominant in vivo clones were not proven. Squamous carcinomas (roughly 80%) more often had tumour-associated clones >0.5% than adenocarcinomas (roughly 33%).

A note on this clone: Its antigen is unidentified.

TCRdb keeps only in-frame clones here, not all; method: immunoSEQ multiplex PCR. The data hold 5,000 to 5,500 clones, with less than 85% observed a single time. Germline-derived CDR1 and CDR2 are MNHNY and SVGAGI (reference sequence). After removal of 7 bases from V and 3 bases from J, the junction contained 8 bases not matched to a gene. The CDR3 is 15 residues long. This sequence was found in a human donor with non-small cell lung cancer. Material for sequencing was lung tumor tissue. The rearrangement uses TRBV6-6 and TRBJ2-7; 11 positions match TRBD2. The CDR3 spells CASTAGLADFYEQYF. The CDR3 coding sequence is TGTGCCAGCACCGCGGGACTAGCGGATTTCTACGAGCAGTACTTC.